What follows are 5 T cell receptor beta chains derived from one specimen sequenced in a study of Graves' ophthalmopathy and Graves' hyperthyroidism. Amplified material comprised TCR beta CDR3 regions derived from RNA transcripts. RT-PCR was first run with HTBI primers, then multiplex PCR in a second round. TCRdb re-analysed the multiplex PCR reads in MiXCR, keeping a single row per CDR3 protein. Here the sample spans about 700,000 distinct CDR3 sequences, roughly 41% being singletons. The sequencing sample was made of peripheral blood. The source is an adult man with Graves' ophthalmopathy.

This clonotype has only one observation. A much larger clone sits a single nucleotide away, making a read error possible. The J gene is TRBJ1-1, the V gene TRBV15; perhaps TRBD1 as D (6 bases). Trimming left V 4 bases short and J 0 bases short, with 15 bases between. The CDR3 runs 16 residues. CDR1 and CDR2 from the germline V gene are LNHNV and YYDKDF (reference sequence). CDR3 amino acids: CATSMPTGRLNTEAFF. The CDR3 bases are TGTGCCACCAGCATGCCGACAGGAAGATTGAACACTGAAGCTTTCTTT.

This clonotype has a handful of counts. V is TRBV20-1 and J is TRBJ2-7; D unresolved. The V gene lost 0 bases and the J gene lost 0 bases, with 21 bases spanning the gap. Germline CDR1 DFQATT, CDR2 SNEGSKA (reference sequence). The length of the CDR3 is 18 residues. In nucleotides, the CDR3 is TGCAGTGCTAGAGATTCTCGGGCGAGCAAGGTTAGCTCCTACGAGCAGTACTTC. Translating it yields CSARDSRASKVSSYEQYF.

The V and J genes are TRBV2 and TRBJ1-1; 8 nucleotides line up with TRBD1. This CDR3 contains 15 residues. Germline lookup yields CDR1 SNHLY and CDR2 FYNNEI. With 10 bases clipped from V and 1 base from J, the junction kept 11 bases outside the gene matches. The CDR3 nucleotides are TGTGCCACTCGATTACGGGACAGGTGGAACACTGAAGCTTTCTTT. Encoded protein: CATRLRDRWNTEAFF.

This clonotype was seen a handful of times. J is TRBJ1-4 and V is TRBV2, with unresolved D. There are 15 residues in the CDR3. CDR1 is SNHLY, CDR2 FYNNEI, per germline. Between the trimmed V and J ends, which lost 7 bases and 8 bases, there was a span of 20 bases. In DNA form, the CDR3 reads TGTGCCAGCAAACGAGCTCCGGGCTTGGAAGAAAAACTGTTTTTT. It specifies CASKRAPGLEEKLFF.

V and J are TRBV7-9 and TRBJ2-7, with 10 bases fitting TRBD1. V shed 6 bases, J shed 4 bases, and the junction held 6 bases outside the gene matches. This CDR3 is 14 amino acids long. CDR1 is SEHNR, CDR2 FQNEAQ, per germline (reference sequence). The CDR3 sequence is CASSTRQGAYEQYF. CDR3 DNA sequence: TGTGCCAGCAGTACTCGACAGGGGGCTTACGAGCAGTACTTC.